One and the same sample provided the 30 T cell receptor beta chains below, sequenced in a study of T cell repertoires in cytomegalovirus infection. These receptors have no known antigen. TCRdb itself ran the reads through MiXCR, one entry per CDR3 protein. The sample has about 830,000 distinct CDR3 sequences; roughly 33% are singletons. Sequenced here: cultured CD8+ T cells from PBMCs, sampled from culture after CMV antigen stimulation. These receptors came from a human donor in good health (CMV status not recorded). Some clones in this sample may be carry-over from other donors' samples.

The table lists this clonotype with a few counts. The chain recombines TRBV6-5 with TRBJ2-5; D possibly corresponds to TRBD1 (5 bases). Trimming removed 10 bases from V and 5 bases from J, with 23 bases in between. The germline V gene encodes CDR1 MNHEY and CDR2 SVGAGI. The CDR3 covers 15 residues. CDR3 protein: CATLDLQRGLETQYF. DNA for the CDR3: TGTGCCACCCTAGACTTACAAAGGGGTTTGGAGACCCAGTACTTC.

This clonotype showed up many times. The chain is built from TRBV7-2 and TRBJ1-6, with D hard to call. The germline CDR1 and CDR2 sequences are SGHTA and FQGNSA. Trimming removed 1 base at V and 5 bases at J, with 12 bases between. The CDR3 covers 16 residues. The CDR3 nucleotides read TGTGCCAGCAGCTTAGAGGCTTTTGCAGATAATTCACCCCTCCACTTT. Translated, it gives CASSLEAFADNSPLHF.

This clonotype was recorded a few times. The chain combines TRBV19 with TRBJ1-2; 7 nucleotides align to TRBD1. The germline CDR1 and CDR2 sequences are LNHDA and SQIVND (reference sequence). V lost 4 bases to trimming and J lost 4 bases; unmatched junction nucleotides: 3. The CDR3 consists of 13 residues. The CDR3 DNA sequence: TGTGCCAGTAGTAACCGGGACAGCTATGGCTACACCTTC. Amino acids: CASSNRDSYGYTF.

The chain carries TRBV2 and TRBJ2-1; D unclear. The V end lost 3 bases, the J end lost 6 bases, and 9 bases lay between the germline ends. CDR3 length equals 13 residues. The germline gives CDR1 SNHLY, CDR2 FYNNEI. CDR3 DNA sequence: TGTGCCAGCAGTGACGGCAGCCCCAATGAGCAGTTCTTC. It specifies CASSDGSPNEQFF.

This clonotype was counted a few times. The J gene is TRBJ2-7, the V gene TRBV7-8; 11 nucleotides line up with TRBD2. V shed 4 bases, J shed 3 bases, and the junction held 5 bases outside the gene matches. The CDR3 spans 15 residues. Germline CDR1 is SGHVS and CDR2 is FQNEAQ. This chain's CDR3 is CASSSRLAGSYEQYF. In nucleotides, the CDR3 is TGTGCCAGCAGCTCAAGACTAGCGGGAAGCTACGAGCAGTACTTC.

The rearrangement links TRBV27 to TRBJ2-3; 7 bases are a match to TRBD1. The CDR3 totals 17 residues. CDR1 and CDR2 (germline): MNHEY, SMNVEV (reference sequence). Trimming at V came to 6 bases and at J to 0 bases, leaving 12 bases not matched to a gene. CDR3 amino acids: CASSLLDRASSTDTQYF. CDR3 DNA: TGTGCCAGCAGCCTACTCGACAGGGCCTCTAGCACAGATACGCAGTATTTT.

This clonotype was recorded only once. The CDR3 DNA reads as TGCAGTGCTAGGCCCCGACAGTCTGGAAACACCATATATTTT. Its translation is CSARPRQSGNTIYF. The chain joins TRBV20-1 to TRBJ1-3; perhaps TRBD1 as D (5 bases). V gave up 3 bases and J gave up 1 base, with 10 bases separating them. CDR1 DFQATT and CDR2 SNEGSKA come from the germline V gene (reference sequence). The CDR3 spans 14 residues.

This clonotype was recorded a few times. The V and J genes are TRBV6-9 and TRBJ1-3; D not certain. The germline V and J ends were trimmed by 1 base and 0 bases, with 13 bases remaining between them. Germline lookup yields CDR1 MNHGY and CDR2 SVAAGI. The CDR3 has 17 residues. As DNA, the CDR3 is TGTGCCAGCAGTTATTACGGCTCAGATTCCTCTGGAAACACCATATATTTT. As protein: CASSYYGSDSSGNTIYF.

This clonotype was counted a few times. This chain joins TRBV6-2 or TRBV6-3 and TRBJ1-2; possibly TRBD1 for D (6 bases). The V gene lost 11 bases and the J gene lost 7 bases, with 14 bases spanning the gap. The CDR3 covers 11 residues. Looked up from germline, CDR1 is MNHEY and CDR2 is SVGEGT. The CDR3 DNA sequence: TGTGCCGTACAGGGCGTACCTGGCTACACCTTC. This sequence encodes CAVQGVPGYTF.

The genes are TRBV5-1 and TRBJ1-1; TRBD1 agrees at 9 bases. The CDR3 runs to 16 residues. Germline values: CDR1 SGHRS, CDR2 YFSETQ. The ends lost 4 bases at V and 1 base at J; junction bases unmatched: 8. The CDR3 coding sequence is TGCGCCAGCAGCCCCGGACAGGGGACCGAGAACACTGAAGCTTTCTTT. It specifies CASSPGQGTENTEAFF.

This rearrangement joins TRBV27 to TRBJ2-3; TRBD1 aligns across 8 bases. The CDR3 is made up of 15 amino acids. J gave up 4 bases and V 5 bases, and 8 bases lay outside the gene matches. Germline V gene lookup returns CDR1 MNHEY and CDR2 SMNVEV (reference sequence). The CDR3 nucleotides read TGTGCCAGCAGTAAGAGTCAGGGGGCCTCAGATACGCAGTATTTT. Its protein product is CASSKSQGASDTQYF.

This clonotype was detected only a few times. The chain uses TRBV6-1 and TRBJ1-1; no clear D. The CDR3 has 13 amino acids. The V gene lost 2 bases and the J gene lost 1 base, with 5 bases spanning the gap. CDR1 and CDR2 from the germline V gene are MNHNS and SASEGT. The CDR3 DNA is TGTGCCAGCAGTGAATGGACGAACACTGAAGCTTTCTTT. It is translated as CASSEWTNTEAFF.

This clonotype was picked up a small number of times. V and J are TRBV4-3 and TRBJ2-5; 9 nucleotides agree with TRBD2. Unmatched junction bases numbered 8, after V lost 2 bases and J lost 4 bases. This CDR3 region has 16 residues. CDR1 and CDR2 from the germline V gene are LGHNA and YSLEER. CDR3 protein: CASSQFPSGAPETQYF. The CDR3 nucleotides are TGCGCCAGCAGCCAATTTCCTAGCGGGGCCCCAGAGACCCAGTACTTC.

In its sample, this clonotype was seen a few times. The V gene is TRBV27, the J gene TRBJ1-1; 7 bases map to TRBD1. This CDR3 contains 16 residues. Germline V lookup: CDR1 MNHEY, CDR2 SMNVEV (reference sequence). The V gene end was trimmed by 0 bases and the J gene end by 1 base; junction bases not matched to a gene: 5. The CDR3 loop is CASSLSWDRPNTEAFF. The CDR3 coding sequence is TGTGCCAGCAGTTTATCATGGGACAGACCGAACACTGAAGCTTTCTTT.

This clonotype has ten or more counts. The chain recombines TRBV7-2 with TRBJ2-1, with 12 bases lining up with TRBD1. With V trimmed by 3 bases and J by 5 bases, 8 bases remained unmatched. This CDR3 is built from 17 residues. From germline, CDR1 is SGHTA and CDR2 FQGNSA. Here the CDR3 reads CASSFHPGQGANNEQFF. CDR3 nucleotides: TGTGCCAGCAGCTTCCATCCGGGACAGGGGGCTAACAATGAGCAGTTCTTC. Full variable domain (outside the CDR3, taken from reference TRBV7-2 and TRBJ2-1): GAGVSQSPSNKVTEKGKDVELRCDPISGHTALYWYRQSLGQGLEFLIYFQGNSAPDKSGLPSDRFSAERTGGSVSTLTIQRTQQEDSAVYLCASSFHPGQGANNEQFFGPGTRLTVL.

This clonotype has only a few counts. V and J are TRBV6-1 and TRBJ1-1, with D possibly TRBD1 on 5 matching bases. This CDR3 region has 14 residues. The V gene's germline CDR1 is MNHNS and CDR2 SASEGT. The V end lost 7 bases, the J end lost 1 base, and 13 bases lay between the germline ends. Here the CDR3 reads CASKGAGWNTEAFF. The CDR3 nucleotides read TGTGCCAGCAAAGGTGCAGGGTGGAACACTGAAGCTTTCTTT.

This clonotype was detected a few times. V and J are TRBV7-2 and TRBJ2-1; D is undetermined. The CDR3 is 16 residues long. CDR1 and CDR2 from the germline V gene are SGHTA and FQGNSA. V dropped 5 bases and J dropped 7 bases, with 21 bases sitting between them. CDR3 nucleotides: TGTGCCAGCAGCCCAAACCGGGCCCCGACAAGGAATGAGCAGTTCTTC. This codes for CASSPNRAPTRNEQFF.

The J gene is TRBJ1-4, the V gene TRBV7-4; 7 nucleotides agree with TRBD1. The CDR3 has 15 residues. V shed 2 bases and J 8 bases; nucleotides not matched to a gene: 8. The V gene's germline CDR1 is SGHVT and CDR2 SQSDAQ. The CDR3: CASSLRGQLMEKLFF. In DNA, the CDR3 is TGTGCCAGCAGCTTAAGGGGACAGCTAATGGAAAAACTGTTTTTT.

DNA of the CDR3: TGTGCCAGCAGCAATCTAGCGAACACATACAATGAGCAGTTCTTC. Translated, it gives CASSNLANTYNEQFF. The chain employs TRBV7-9 and TRBJ2-1, with TRBD2 as a possible D gene (6 bases). Germline CDR1 and CDR2: SEHNR and FQNEAQ (reference sequence). V was pared by 5 bases and J by 4 bases, with 15 bases between. The length of the CDR3 is 15 residues.

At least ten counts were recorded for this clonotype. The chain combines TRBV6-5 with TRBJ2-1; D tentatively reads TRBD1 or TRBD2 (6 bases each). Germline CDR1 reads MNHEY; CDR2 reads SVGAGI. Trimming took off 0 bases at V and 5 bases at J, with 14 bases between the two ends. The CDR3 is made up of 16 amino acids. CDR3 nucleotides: TGTGCCAGCAGTTACTCGGAGGGGGGCTCGAACAATGAGCAGTTCTTC. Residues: CASSYSEGGSNNEQFF.

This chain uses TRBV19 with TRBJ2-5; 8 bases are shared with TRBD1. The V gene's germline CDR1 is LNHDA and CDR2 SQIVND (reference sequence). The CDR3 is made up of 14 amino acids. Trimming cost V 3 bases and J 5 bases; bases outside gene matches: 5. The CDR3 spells CASSIGTGLETQYF. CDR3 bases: TGTGCCAGTAGTATCGGGACAGGATTGGAGACCCAGTACTTC.

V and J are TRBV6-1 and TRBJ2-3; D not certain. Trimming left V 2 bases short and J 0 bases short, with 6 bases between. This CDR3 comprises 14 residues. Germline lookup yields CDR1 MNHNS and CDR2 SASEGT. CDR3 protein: CASSEQRSTDTQYF. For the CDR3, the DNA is TGTGCCAGCAGTGAACAGCGTAGCACAGATACGCAGTATTTT.

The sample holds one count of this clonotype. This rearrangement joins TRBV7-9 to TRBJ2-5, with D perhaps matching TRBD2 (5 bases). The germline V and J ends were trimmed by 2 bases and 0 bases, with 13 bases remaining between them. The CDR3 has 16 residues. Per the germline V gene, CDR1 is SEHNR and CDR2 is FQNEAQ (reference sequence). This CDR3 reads CASSLSLGGYQETQYF. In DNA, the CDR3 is TGTGCCAGCAGCTTATCATTGGGCGGGTACCAAGAGACCCAGTACTTC.

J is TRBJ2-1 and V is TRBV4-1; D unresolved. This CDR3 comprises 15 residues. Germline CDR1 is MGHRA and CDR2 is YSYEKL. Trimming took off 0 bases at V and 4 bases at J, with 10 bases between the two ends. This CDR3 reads CASSQDSPAYNEQFF. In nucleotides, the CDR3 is TGCGCCAGCAGCCAAGATAGCCCAGCGTACAATGAGCAGTTCTTC.

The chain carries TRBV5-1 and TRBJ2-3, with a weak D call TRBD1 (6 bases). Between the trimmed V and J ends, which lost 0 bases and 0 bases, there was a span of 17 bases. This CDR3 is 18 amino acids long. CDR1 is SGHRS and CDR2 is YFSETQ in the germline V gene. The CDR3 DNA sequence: TGCGCCAGCAGCTTGGACCCACCCGGACAGACTAGCACAGATACGCAGTATTTT. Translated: CASSLDPPGQTSTDTQYF.

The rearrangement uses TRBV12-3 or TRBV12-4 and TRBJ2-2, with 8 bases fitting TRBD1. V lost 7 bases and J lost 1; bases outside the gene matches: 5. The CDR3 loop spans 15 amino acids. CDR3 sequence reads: CASNLGTGNTGELFF. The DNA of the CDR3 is TGTGCCAGCAACCTTGGGACAGGGAACACCGGGGAGCTGTTTTTT.

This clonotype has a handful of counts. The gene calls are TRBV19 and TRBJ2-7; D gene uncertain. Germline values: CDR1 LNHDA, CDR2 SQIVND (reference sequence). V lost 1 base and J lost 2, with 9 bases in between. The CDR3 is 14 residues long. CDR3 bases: TGTGCCAGTAGTATAGCTACTGGTCCCTACGAGCAGTACTTC. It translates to CASSIATGPYEQYF.

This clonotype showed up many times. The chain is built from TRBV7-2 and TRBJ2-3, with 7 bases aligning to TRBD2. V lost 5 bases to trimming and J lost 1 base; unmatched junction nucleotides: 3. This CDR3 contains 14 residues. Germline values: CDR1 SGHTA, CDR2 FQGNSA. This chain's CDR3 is CASSAAGGTDTQYF. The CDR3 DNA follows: TGTGCCAGCAGCGCGGCGGGGGGCACAGATACGCAGTATTTT.

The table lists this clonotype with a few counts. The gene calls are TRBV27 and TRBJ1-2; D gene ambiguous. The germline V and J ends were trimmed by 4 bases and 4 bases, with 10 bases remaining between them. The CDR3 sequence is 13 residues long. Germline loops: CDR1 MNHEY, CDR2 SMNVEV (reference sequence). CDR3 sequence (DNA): TGTGCCAGCAGTTCCCCATGGGGCTATGGCTACACCTTC. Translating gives CASSSPWGYGYTF.

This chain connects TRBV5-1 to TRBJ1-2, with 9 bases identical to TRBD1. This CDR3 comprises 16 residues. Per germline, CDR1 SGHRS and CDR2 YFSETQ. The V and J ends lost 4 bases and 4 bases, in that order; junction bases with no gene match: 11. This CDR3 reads CASSIGQGPGVYGYTF. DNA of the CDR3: TGCGCCAGCAGCATCGGACAGGGGCCTGGGGTCTATGGCTACACCTTC.